Following are 29 T cell receptor beta chains from one sample sequenced in a study of identical twins. MiXCR, applied by TCRdb to the 5' RACE reads, yields one record per CDR3 protein. The table lists some 710,000 distinct CDR3 sequences, around 5.7% of them singletons. Sequences were obtained from naive T cells sorted from blood. These receptors originate from a man in his late teens or twenties in good health.

Only a few counts were recorded for this clonotype. The J gene is TRBJ2-1, the V gene TRBV9, with no clear D. V lost 3 bases to trimming and J lost 2 bases, with 9 bases between them. Germline CDR1 and CDR2: SGDLS and YYNGEE. The length of the CDR3 is 14 residues. The CDR3 coding sequence is TGTGCCAGCAGCGCTCGTGGGGCCTACAATGAGCAGTTCTTC. It specifies CASSARGAYNEQFF.

The table lists this clonotype with a few counts. The rearrangement links TRBV12-3 or TRBV12-4 to TRBJ2-1, with D possibly TRBD1 on 6 matching bases. V was pared by 5 bases and J by 15 bases, with 17 bases between. The CDR3 totals 12 residues. CDR3 nucleotide sequence: TGTGCCAGCAGTCTCAACAGGGTAGGATTGTTCTTC. Translated: CASSLNRVGLFF.

This clonotype was seen a few times. The J gene is TRBJ2-3, the V gene TRBV5-1; 9 nucleotides line up with TRBD1. The germline V gene has CDR1 SGHRS and CDR2 YFSETQ. The CDR3 runs to 15 residues. V lost 4 bases, J lost 4 bases, and 7 bases stayed unmatched. CDR3 bases: TGCGCCAGCAGCCCCGGGGACAGGGAGGCAGATACGCAGTATTTT. It is translated as CASSPGDREADTQYF.

This clonotype was observed a few times. The genes are TRBV20-1 and TRBJ1-4, with D perhaps TRBD1 (5 bases). Trimming pared 3 bases from V and 8 bases from J, leaving 22 bases between. The CDR3 totals 16 residues. Germline lookup yields CDR1 DFQATT and CDR2 SNEGSKA (reference sequence). The CDR3 nucleotides read TGCAGTGCTAGTCCTGCTGGGACTAGGGAGGGCGAAAAACTGTTTTTT. Its translation is CSASPAGTREGEKLFF.

This clonotype turned up a few times. Germline and junction disagree at one end, which may indicate a read error. This rearrangement joins TRBV20-1 to TRBJ2-5; TRBD2 matches 7 bases. The CDR3 extends over 16 amino acids. Germline V gene sequence: CDR1 DFQATT, CDR2 SNEGSKA (reference sequence). The CDR3 DNA reads TGCAGTGCTAGGGCCCCTAGCGGAGGAAGTCAAGGGACCCAGTACTTC. Protein product: CSARAPSGGSQGTQYF.

This clonotype was counted only a few times. This CDR3 reads CSVEDRQDGYTF. The CDR3 DNA follows: TGCAGCGTTGAAGATAGGCAGGATGGCTACACCTTC. This rearrangement joins TRBV29-1 to TRBJ1-2; the D is unclear. The CDR3 has 12 amino acids. Germline V gene data show CDR1 as SQVTM and CDR2 as ANQGSEA. Trimming removed 0 bases at V and 6 bases at J, with 8 bases between.

This rearrangement joins TRBV12-3 or TRBV12-4 to TRBJ2-7; 9 nucleotides match TRBD2. Germline trimming cut 6 bases from V and 3 bases from J; bases unmatched to any gene: 12. The CDR3 runs to 16 residues. Written as DNA, the CDR3 is TGTGCCAGCAGGGGAAACCTAGCGGGGAAAAACTACGAGCAGTACTTC. This sequence encodes CASRGNLAGKNYEQYF.

The J gene is TRBJ1-4, the V gene TRBV5-1; maybe TRBD1 (5 bases). The CDR3 is made up of 14 amino acids. CDR1 and CDR2 from the germline V gene are SGHRS and YFSETQ. The V end lost 4 bases, the J end lost 3 bases, and 10 bases lay between the germline ends. The CDR3 region has the DNA TGCGCCAGCAGCCCCCGGGGGTCTAATGAAAAACTGTTTTTT. It translates to CASSPRGSNEKLFF.

This clonotype has only a few counts. The chain is built from TRBV7-6 and TRBJ1-4, with no clear D. V shed 10 bases and J shed 0 bases, with 21 bases lying between them. CDR3 length: 17 residues. Germline values: CDR1 SGHVS, CDR2 FNYEAQ. The CDR3, as DNA: TGTGCCACTTCGCCAAGGGCGGCTACTTCAACTAATGAAAAACTGTTTTTT. This codes for CATSPRAATSTNEKLFF.

This clonotype appeared many times. The chain links TRBV12-3 or TRBV12-4 to TRBJ2-4; D is unresolved. The germline V and J ends were trimmed by 2 bases and 0 bases, with 11 bases remaining between them. CDR3 length equals 16 residues. The chain's CDR3 is CASSLWAELAKNIQYF. The CDR3 coding sequence is TGTGCCAGCAGTTTATGGGCAGAGTTAGCCAAAAACATTCAGTACTTC.

This clonotype was found a few times. V usage is TRBV6-6 and J usage is TRBJ1-1, with a weak D call TRBD1 (6 bases). The germline V and J ends were trimmed by 5 bases and 7 bases, with 14 bases remaining between them. The CDR3 consists of 13 residues. Germline-derived CDR1 and CDR2 are MNHNY and SVGAGI (reference sequence). Here the CDR3 reads CASSALRDIEAFF. CDR3 nucleotides: TGTGCCAGCAGTGCCCTCCGGGACATTGAAGCTTTCTTT.

Only a few counts were recorded for this clonotype. This chain links TRBV6-5 with TRBJ2-3; no reliable D call. CDR1 and CDR2 (germline): MNHEY, SVGAGI. V gave up 4 bases and J gave up 11 bases, with 16 bases separating them. The CDR3 sequence is 13 residues long. The CDR3 DNA reads as TGTGCCAGCAGTTCCCCCGGCCAGTTGGGGCAGTATTTT. It encodes CASSSPGQLGQYF.

Many counts were recorded for this clonotype. The chain recombines TRBV20-1 with TRBJ2-1; maybe TRBD2 (6 bases). Between the trimmed V and J ends, which lost 3 bases and 3 bases, there was a span of 18 bases. The CDR3 has 16 residues. Per the germline V gene, CDR1 is DFQATT and CDR2 is SNEGSKA (reference sequence). This CDR3 reads CSARGTGSFLYNEQFF. CDR3 nucleotides: TGCAGTGCTAGGGGGACCGGGAGTTTCCTCTACAATGAGCAGTTCTTC.

Many counts were recorded for this clonotype. The chain couples TRBV27 to TRBJ2-3, with 8 bases that match TRBD2. The germline gives CDR1 MNHEY, CDR2 SMNVEV (reference sequence). V gave up 6 bases and J gave up 4 bases; unmatched junction bases: 12. This CDR3 is 16 amino acids long. CDR3 residues: CASRAIGRAGADTQYF. The CDR3 DNA is TGTGCCAGCAGGGCCATCGGGAGGGCCGGCGCAGATACGCAGTATTTT.

In this sample, this clonotype turned up a few times. The J gene is TRBJ1-6, the V gene TRBV7-8, with D uncertain. V lost 5 bases and J lost 8, with 7 bases in between. CDR1 and CDR2 (germline): SGHVS, FQNEAQ. This CDR3 contains 12 residues. The CDR3 spells CASSPPDSPLHF. In nucleotides, the CDR3 is TGTGCCAGCAGCCCCCCTGATTCACCCCTCCACTTT.

V is TRBV4-1 and J is TRBJ2-3; D is possibly TRBD1 (6 bases). The CDR3 spans 13 residues. From germline, CDR1 is MGHRA and CDR2 YSYEKL. Trimming stripped 2 bases from V and 8 bases from J, with 11 bases between. As DNA, the CDR3 is TGCGCCAGCAGCCAAACAGGGCCAGCTACGCAGTATTTT. It specifies CASSQTGPATQYF.

The chain uses TRBV18 and TRBJ2-1; 8 nucleotides line up with TRBD2. This CDR3 is 17 amino acids long. In germline, CDR1 is KGHSH, CDR2 LQKENI. Losses at the gene ends were 0 bases for V and 5 bases for J; bases not matched to a gene: 9. CDR3 amino acids: CASSPPGRLASDNEQFF. The CDR3 DNA sequence: TGTGCCAGCTCACCACCGGGTAGACTAGCGTCGGACAATGAGCAGTTCTTC. Together with reference TRBV18 and TRBJ2-1, the CDR3 gives the full variable domain: NAGVMQNPRHLVRRRGQEARLRCSPMKGHSHVYWYRQLPEEGLKFMVYLQKENIIDESGMPKERFSAEFPKEGPSILRIQQVVRGDSAAYFCASSPPGRLASDNEQFFGPGTRLTVL.

This clonotype was seen a few times. The rearrangement uses TRBV10-3 and TRBJ2-7, with a possible D match to TRBD2 (5 bases). V was pared by 6 bases and J by 5 bases, with 11 bases between. Germline-derived CDR1 and CDR2 are ENHRY and SYGVKD. This CDR3 spans 12 amino acids. The CDR3 reads CAIREEVHEQYF. The CDR3 DNA sequence: TGTGCCATCAGAGAGGAGGTCCACGAGCAGTACTTC.

The sample holds a few counts of this clonotype. The chain recombines TRBV27 with TRBJ2-3; TRBD2 might be the D (6 bases). Germline-derived CDR1 and CDR2 are MNHEY and SMNVEV (reference sequence). This CDR3 spans 16 amino acids. V was pared by 1 base and J by 0 bases, with 11 bases between. The CDR3 spells CASSLFWTTSTDTQYF. CDR3 coding DNA: TGTGCCAGCAGTTTATTTTGGACTACTAGCACAGATACGCAGTATTTT.

In its sample, this clonotype was seen many times. The chain recombines TRBV20-1 with TRBJ2-1; D unresolved. Germline values: CDR1 DFQATT, CDR2 SNEGSKA (reference sequence). With 0 bases removed from V and 5 bases from J, the gap between germline ends came to 2 bases. The CDR3 is made up of 11 amino acids. The CDR3 protein is CSAREDNEQFF. The CDR3 region has the DNA TGCAGTGCTAGAGAAGACAATGAGCAGTTCTTC.

This clonotype has a handful of counts. The V call is TRBV18, the J call TRBJ2-7, with D perhaps TRBD1 (5 bases). There are 14 residues in the CDR3. Germline lookup yields CDR1 KGHSH and CDR2 LQKENI. Trimming stripped 0 bases from V and 2 bases from J, with 8 bases between. As DNA, the CDR3 is TGTGCCAGCTCACCACCTCCAGGGACCTACGAGCAGTACTTC. This codes for CASSPPPGTYEQYF. Filled out from reference TRBV18 and TRBJ2-7, the complete variable domain reads NAGVMQNPRHLVRRRGQEARLRCSPMKGHSHVYWYRQLPEEGLKFMVYLQKENIIDESGMPKERFSAEFPKEGPSILRIQQVVRGDSAAYFCASSPPPGTYEQYFGPGTRLTVT.

This clonotype was seen a few times. The chain links TRBV12-3 or TRBV12-4 to TRBJ2-1; the D gene is possibly TRBD2 (6 bases). V was shortened by 2 bases and J by 0 bases, with 11 bases between the two germline ends. The CDR3 sequence is 16 residues long. The CDR3 DNA reads TGTGCCAGCAGTTTAAGGGCTAGCGCCTCCTACAATGAGCAGTTCTTC. This translates into CASSLRASASYNEQFF.

This clonotype showed up many times. The chain couples TRBV9 to TRBJ2-1; D remains unclear. The CDR3 runs 14 residues. Between the trimmed V and J ends, which lost 0 bases and 5 bases, there was a span of 9 bases. Germline lookup yields CDR1 SGDLS and CDR2 YYNGEE. CDR3 loop: CASSVGVEHNEQFF. CDR3 DNA sequence: TGTGCCAGCAGCGTAGGCGTCGAACACAATGAGCAGTTCTTC.

The chain joins TRBV7-2 to TRBJ1-6, with D possibly being TRBD1 (6 bases). CDR3 size: 16 residues. Germline CDR1 reads SGHTA; CDR2 reads FQGNSA. Trimming removed 0 bases from V and 9 bases from J, with 15 bases in between. Here the CDR3 reads CASSLAGAGVFSPLHF. In nucleotides, the CDR3 is TGTGCCAGCAGCTTAGCCGGGGCAGGGGTATTTTCACCCCTCCACTTT.

This clonotype was seen more than once but under ten times. The chain couples TRBV10-3 to TRBJ2-7, with TRBD1 identical over 8 bases. Germline V gives CDR1 ENHRY, CDR2 SYGVKD. The CDR3 consists of 15 residues. V dropped 5 bases and J dropped 2; count of bases not matched to a gene: 8. CDR3: CAISQGASPTYEQYF. CDR3 DNA: TGTGCCATCAGTCAGGGGGCATCCCCCACCTACGAGCAGTACTTC.

In this sample, this clonotype turned up many times. This rearrangement joins TRBV3-1 to TRBJ2-7; D unresolved. The CDR3 runs 14 residues. Trimming removed 3 bases from V and 6 bases from J, with 15 bases in between. The germline gives CDR1 LGHDT, CDR2 YNNKEL (reference sequence). The CDR3 protein is CASSHLSRPSEQYF. CDR3 in DNA: TGTGCCAGCAGCCATTTATCGAGGCCGAGCGAGCAGTACTTC.

This clonotype came up many times. The rearrangement links TRBV4-2 to TRBJ2-1, with a tentative D call TRBD2 (5 bases). V was shortened by 0 bases and J by 10 bases, with 7 bases between the two germline ends. Germline V gives CDR1 LGHNA, CDR2 YNFKEQ. This CDR3 spans 12 amino acids. Here the CDR3 reads CASSQDSEEQFF. CDR3 coding DNA: TGTGCCAGCAGCCAAGATAGCGAGGAGCAGTTCTTC.

This rearrangement joins TRBV12-3 or TRBV12-4 to TRBJ2-7, with 7 bases fitting TRBD1. This CDR3 is 13 amino acids long. Trimming cost V 6 bases and J 2 bases; bases outside gene matches: 4. The CDR3 DNA reads TGTGCCAGCAGACGGACAGGAACCTACGAGCAGTACGTC. Translation gives CASRRTGTYEQYV.

This clonotype was seen ten or more times. The CDR3 DNA reads as TGTGCCAGCAGCTCCCCGGGACAGGGGGCGCTTGGCTACACCTTC. Its translation is CASSSPGQGALGYTF. The rearrangement links TRBV28 to TRBJ1-2; 12 nucleotides agree with TRBD1. Trimming removed 6 bases from V and 7 bases from J; junction bases left unmatched: 9. Germline V gene data show CDR1 as MDHEN and CDR2 as SYDVKM. The CDR3 is 15 residues long.